This T cell receptor (beta chain) is from a study of T cell responses to AZD1222 COVID-19 vaccine. Clones were read by immunoSEQ multiplex PCR, and TCRdb kept only the in-frame ones, dropping some. The sample shows around 180,000 clones, 88% of them seen only once. Overall study results and limits: Sampled repertoires all dated from after the peak T cell response. Females outnumbered males among donors, who were mostly white British; clonal diversity was possibly underestimated.

Trimming removed 4 bases at V and 0 bases at J, with 14 bases between. Germline assignment: CDR1 SGHNT and CDR2 YYREEE (reference sequence). This CDR3 contains 16 residues. Worth noting for this clone: No antigen is known for it.

The chain carries TRBV5-4 and TRBJ1-3; D remains unclear. The sample in question was peripheral blood, obtained on day 0 of AZD1222 vaccination. This TCR was sampled from an adult in good health. This chain's CDR3 is CASSRTQTSSGNTIYF. In nucleotides, the CDR3 is TGTGCCAGCAGCCGGACTCAAACGAGCTCTGGAAACACCATATATTTT.